The clone carrying this T cell receptor beta chain was detected only a few times. Its antigen is not identified. The data were obtained in a study of beta chain features in type 1 diabetes. Study-wide results and limits: For Type 1 diabetes patients, all four CD4+ subsets carried TCRB CDR3s that were moderately but significantly shorter. Shorter templates might be favored by PCR, and equally so in patients and in controls. Cells that show high TCR expression could be over-represented by cDNA sequencing.

The germline CDR1 and CDR2 sequences are MNHEY and SVGAGI. After removal of 4 bases from V and 6 bases from J, the junction contained 10 bases not matched to a gene. This CDR3 contains 16 residues. Sorting gave populations that all exceeded 95% purity. Every bit of the isolated RNA underwent reverse transcription, so sequencing read expressed TCRB transcripts. Profiled with immunoSEQ multiplex PCR; TCRdb holds only in-frame clones, not every one. The data contain 450,000 to 550,000 clones, about 32% of them singletons. The sequence was obtained from a man between 18 and 35 years old in good health. The rearrangement links TRBV6-5 to TRBJ2-7; TRBD1 aligns across 12 bases. Sequenced input: naive CD4+ T cells from blood. The CDR3: CASSLKPGQGALEQYF. CDR3 sequence (DNA): TGTGCCAGCAGTTTGAAACCGGGACAGGGGGCCCTCGAGCAGTACTTC.